Listed below are T cell receptor beta chains from one sample, sequenced in a study of cytomegalovirus exposure and HLA in healthy donors. The method was immunoSEQ multiplex PCR; TCRdb's version includes in-frame clones alone and lacks a portion of them. The table has roughly 150,000 clones, over 75% seen once. The sequenced sample consisted of PBMCs. All receptors derive from a man aged 25 to 45 in good health and CMV-seropositive. CDR3s include the opening cysteine and the closing phenylalanine or tryptophan. A D gene is named only where the DNA matches it firmly.

TRBJ1-1	TRBV7-8	.	CASSFLERANTEAFF	TGTGCCAGCAGCTTCCTCGAGAGGGCGAACACTGAAGCTTTCTTT
TRBJ1-5	TRBV19	.	CASSIVGGQPQHF	TGTGCCAGTAGTATAGTGGGGGGTCAGCCCCAGCATTTT
TRBJ2-7	TRBV28	.	CASSLQGWSYEQYF	TGTGCCAGCAGTTTACAGGGGTGGTCCTACGAGCAGTACTTC
TRBJ2-2	TRBV7-9	.	CASSVAQSPHYGELFF	TGTGCCAGCAGCGTGGCACAATCCCCCCACTACGGGGAGCTGTTTTTT
TRBJ2-7	TRBV18	TRBD1	CASSSTGINEQYF	TGTGCCAGCTCATCGACAGGGATCAACGAGCAGTACTTC
TRBJ2-3	TRBV28	TRBD2	CASILGGSDTQYF	TGTGCCAGCATCTTGGGGGGGTCAGATACGCAGTATTTT
TRBJ1-1	TRBV6-5	.	CASSYAPPGGTEAFF	TGTGCCAGCAGTTACGCCCCGCCGGGAGGGACTGAAGCTTTCTTT
TRBJ2-3	TRBV5-4	.	CASSFSGTDTQYF	TGTGCCAGCAGCTTTTCGGGCACAGATACGCAGTATTTT
TRBJ1-5	TRBV5-1	.	CASSWTGNQPQHF	TGCGCCAGCAGCTGGACAGGCAATCAGCCCCAGCATTTT
TRBJ2-4	TRBV10-3	TRBD1	CAISEIGGQNIQYF	TGTGCCATCAGTGAGATAGGGGGCCAAAACATTCAGTACTTC
TRBJ2-3	TRBV7-9	TRBD1	CAIGLGQGPPDTQYF	TGTGCCATTGGGTTGGGACAGGGTCCCCCAGATACGCAGTATTTT
TRBJ1-3	TRBV14	TRBD1	CASSPQGARGNTIYF	TGTGCCAGCAGCCCTCAGGGGGCTCGGGGAAACACCATATATTTT
TRBJ2-1	TRBV19	TRBD2	CASSILPTVSGSSYNEQFF	TGTGCCAGTAGTATTCTCCCCACAGTTAGCGGGAGCTCCTACAATGAGCAGTTCTTC
TRBJ1-2	TRBV5-5	.	CASSFVTAILGYGYTF	TGTGCCAGCAGCTTTGTCACAGCTATTTTGGGCTATGGCTACACCTTC
TRBJ2-7	TRBV19	TRBD1	CASSPGTVYEQYF	TGTGCCAGTAGTCCCGGGACAGTGTACGAGCAGTACTTC
TRBJ1-1	TRBV18	TRBD1	CASSSSRDSVEAFF	TGTGCCAGCTCTTCGTCCCGGGACAGCGTTGAAGCTTTCTTT
TRBJ1-5	TRBV6-1	.	CASSARGGDQPQHF	TGTGCCAGCAGTGCCAGGGGAGGGGATCAGCCCCAGCATTTT
TRBJ1-2	TRBV19	.	CASSAAFGFQNYGYTF	TGTGCCAGTAGTGCCGCCTTCGGGTTTCAGAACTATGGCTACACCTTC
TRBJ2-1	TRBV19	.	CASLERAGLYNEQFF	TGTGCCAGTCTCGAGCGGGCCGGCCTCTACAATGAGCAGTTCTTC
TRBJ2-1	TRBV27	.	CASSLSGGGAYNEQFF	TGTGCCAGCAGTTTATCTGGCGGCGGAGCCTACAATGAGCAGTTCTTC
TRBJ2-1	TRBV28	.	CASSLYSNDEQFF	TGTGCCAGCAGTCTGTACAGTAACGACGAGCAGTTCTTC
TRBJ1-4	TRBV28	TRBD1	CASSLGGQGEKLFF	TGTGCCAGCAGTTTGGGGGGACAGGGTGAAAAACTGTTTTTT
TRBJ2-5	TRBV7-9	.	CASSLVQGRETQYF	TGTGCCAGCAGCTTAGTGCAGGGCCGGGAGACCCAGTACTTC
TRBJ2-7	TRBV7-9	TRBD1	CSSSTGQGRIQAGNEQYF	TGTTCCAGCAGCACGGGACAGGGCAGAATTCAAGCTGGGAACGAGCAGTACTTC
TRBJ1-1	TRBV6-5	.	CASRNSQNTEAFF	TGTGCCAGCAGGAACAGTCAGAACACTGAAGCTTTCTTT
TRBJ1-4	TRBV6-1	.	CASMGWRVDEKLFF	TGTGCCAGCATGGGGTGGAGGGTGGATGAAAAACTGTTTTTT
TRBJ2-3	TRBV27	.	CASLIPGLGTQYF	TGTGCCAGCTTAATCCCGGGATTAGGTACGCAGTATTTT
TRBJ1-4	TRBV29-1	TRBD1	CSALTGRNEKLFF	TGCAGCGCCCTGACAGGGCGTAATGAAAAACTGTTTTTT
TRBJ2-1	TRBV27	.	CASSFKTGNEQFF	TGTGCCAGCAGTTTTAAGACAGGCAATGAGCAGTTCTTC
TRBJ2-3	TRBV7-2	TRBD2	CASSLNPTTSGGRDTQYF	TGTGCCAGCAGCTTAAATCCAACGACTAGCGGGGGAAGAGATACGCAGTATTTT
TRBJ2-1	TRBV4-3	TRBD1	CASSQDRGLNEQFF	TGCGCCAGCAGCCAAGACAGGGGGCTTAATGAGCAGTTCTTC
TRBJ1-1	TRBV6-1	.	CASTKTGGGTEAFF	TGTGCCAGCACCAAGACAGGCGGGGGCACTGAAGCTTTCTTT
TRBJ2-3	TRBV30	.	CAWSPGPGGDTQYF	TGTGCCTGGAGTCCCGGGCCCGGAGGAGATACGCAGTATTTT
TRBJ2-3	TRBV9	TRBD2	CASSASLAGVLDTQYF	TGTGCCAGCAGCGCTTCCCTAGCGGGTGTTCTAGATACGCAGTATTTT
TRBJ2-7	TRBV7-2	.	CASSGQTGTQAEQYF	TGTGCCAGCAGCGGACAGACAGGGACTCAAGCCGAGCAGTACTTC
TRBJ1-6	TRBV6-5	.	CASSYRSLENLHF	TGTGCCAGCAGTTACCGTTCATTGGAGAACCTCCACTTT
TRBJ1-5	TRBV19	.	CASSPMLYSNQPQHF	TGTGCCAGTAGTCCCATGCTCTATAGCAATCAGCCCCAGCATTTT
TRBJ2-2	TRBV4-1	.	CASSQDLSVGELFF	TGCGCCAGCAGCCAAGATCTTTCGGTCGGGGAGCTGTTTTTT
TRBJ2-7	TRBV7-9	TRBD2	CASSAKLAGGYEQYF	TGTGCCAGCAGCGCAAAACTAGCGGGAGGCTACGAGCAGTACTTC
TRBJ2-7	TRBV25-1	.	CATETKYEQYF	TGTGCCACGGAGACGAAATACGAGCAGTACTTC
TRBJ1-5	TRBV2	TRBD1	CASRSEGTGAQPQHF	TGTGCCAGCAGATCCGAGGGGACAGGAGCCCAGCCCCAGCATTTT
TRBJ2-7	TRBV27	TRBD2	CASSLYWASGSYEQYF	TGTGCCAGCAGTTTATATTGGGCTAGCGGGTCTTACGAGCAGTACTTC
TRBJ2-3	TRBV29-1	TRBD1	CSAGTGVGTQYF	TGCAGCGCTGGGACAGGGGTAGGCACGCAGTATTTT